This T cell receptor (beta chain) was sequenced during a study of PD-1 blockade in mismatch repair-deficient tumors. Clones were sequenced by immunoSEQ multiplex PCR, and TCRdb holds only the in-frame ones, with some missing. The sample carries about 120,000 clones, around nine tenths recorded once. Findings and caveats of the study: After pembrolizumab, tumor-resident clones rose rapidly, then generally contracted before radiologic responses.

Comment on this clone: The antigen remains undetermined.

Mismatch repair deficiency was confirmed in all patients, by PCR or immunohistochemistry. Sequencing was performed on peripheral blood, taken 70 to 73 weeks after starting pembrolizumab. The TCR comes from an adult with mismatch repair-deficient cancer.

The CDR3 loop is CASSPRTSGYYNEQFF. CDR3 nucleotide sequence: TGTGCCAGCAGTCCAAGGACTAGCGGGTATTACAATGAGCAGTTCTTC. The chain has TRBV28 and TRBJ2-1, with 11 bases aligning to TRBD2. Germline trimming cut 5 bases from V and 4 bases from J; bases unmatched to any gene: 7. There are 16 residues in the CDR3. Germline assignment: CDR1 MDHEN and CDR2 SYDVKM.